This T cell receptor beta chain appears in the sequencing data of a study of shared clonotypes between healthy human individuals. This clone was counted only a few times. Its antigen is unidentified. Sequencing was performed with immunoSEQ multiplex PCR; in TCRdb, only in-frame clones are kept and a portion is missing. The sample shows over 850,000 clones, about 84% of them seen only once. General study results and limits: Among a handful of donors, about 4.6% of naive CD4 clonotypes were found in common.

Free of recent acute infections or vaccinations, the donors were healthy HIV-negative adults. The sequence was obtained from a man aged 18-30 years in good health. Some clones in this sample may be carry-over from other donors' samples. The specimen sequenced was memory CD4+ T cells from PBMCs. Regarding subset: CD45RA-negative fraction.

Here the CDR3 DNA reads TGTGCCTGGAGTCCCACCGGGAAACCTGAAAAACTGTTTTTT. Encoded protein: CAWSPTGKPEKLFF. The chain recombines TRBV30 with TRBJ1-4; D unclear. CDR3 size: 14 residues. The germline CDR1 and CDR2 sequences are GTSNPN and SVGIG (reference sequence). The V end was cut by 2 bases, the J end by 7 bases, with 14 bases between.